This TCR beta chain derives from a study of T cell responses to AZD1222 COVID-19 vaccine. Study-wide results and limits: The number of AZD1222 recipients seropositive at baseline was only 6 or 7. Donors, mostly white British, included more females; clonal diversity was possibly underestimated.

As regards this clone: Its antigen is undetermined.

Clones were read by immunoSEQ multiplex PCR, and TCRdb kept only the in-frame ones, dropping some. The sample shows 120,000 or so clones, about 90% of them seen only once. This CDR3 spans 17 amino acids. Germline V gene data show CDR1 as MNHEY and CDR2 as SVGEGT. Trimming cost V 6 bases and J 7 bases; bases outside gene matches: 14. The chain has TRBV6-2 or TRBV6-3 and TRBJ2-1; 11 bases match TRBD2. This clonotype was obtained from an adult in good health. Sequencing used peripheral blood, obtained on day 0 of MenACWY control vaccination. For the CDR3, the DNA is TGTGCCAGCAGCTCGGCGGTTAGCGGGAGGGCCTCAAATGAGCAGTTCTTC. This sequence encodes CASSSAVSGRASNEQFF.